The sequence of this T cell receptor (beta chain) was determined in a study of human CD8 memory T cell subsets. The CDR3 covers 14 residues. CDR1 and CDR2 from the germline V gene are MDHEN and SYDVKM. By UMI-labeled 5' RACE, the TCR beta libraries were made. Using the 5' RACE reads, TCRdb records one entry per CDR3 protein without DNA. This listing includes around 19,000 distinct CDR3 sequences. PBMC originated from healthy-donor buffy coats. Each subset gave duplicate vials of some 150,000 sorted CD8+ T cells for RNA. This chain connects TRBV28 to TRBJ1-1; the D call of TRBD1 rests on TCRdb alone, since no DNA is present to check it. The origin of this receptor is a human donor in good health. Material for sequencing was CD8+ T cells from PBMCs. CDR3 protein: CASRIDRGRTEAFF.